This TCR beta chain derives from a study of cytomegalovirus exposure and HLA in healthy donors (dated by TCRdb to about 2017). Background on the whole study: According to an earlier analysis of 587 of the donors, about 180 million T cells yielded 117 million unique TCR beta sequences and 276 Gb of sequence data. An early release covering about 600 HLA-typed donors comprised approximately 300 gigabases of sequencing data and 65 million to 100 million unique TCR sequences. The genetic ancestry cluster associated with self-reported Caucasian donors included around four fifths of the 300 to 450 genotyped donors. The study aimed to test whether signatures of past pathogen exposure could be identified by cataloging public T cell receptors. The study profiled the T cell repertoires of 500 to 800 subjects by immunosequencing and related them to cytomegalovirus serostatus. In addition to the first cohort of hundreds of subjects, a separate validation cohort of 130 or so different subjects was used. To predict cytomegalovirus infection status, the study combined high-throughput TCR immunosequencing, statistical association of individual TCRs with disease status, and machine learning. A later analysis re-analyzed previously published TCR beta repertoires from 666 donors and added high-resolution HLA genotyping to study TCR occurrence patterns. The later analysis used no new phenotypic data to find candidate immune exposures, relying instead on TCR beta sequences and their occurrence across donors. An earlier analysis of 587 of the donors used high-throughput TCR beta sequencing to judge whether each TCR beta V gene segment behaved as functional or pseudogenic. Donor age, sex, ethnicity and CMV serostatus were compiled alongside the repertoire data. A later genetic analysis took genome-wide SNP genotypes for about 65% of the roughly 670 donors and used that subset as a discovery cohort. Every discovery cohort repertoire had been produced on one sequencing platform. HLA typing included class I and class II loci at four-digit resolution. The number of donors typed differed by locus, with roughly 620-630 for A, B, C, DRB1 and DQB1, 522 for DQA1, about 610 for DPA1, and 400 to 490 for DPB1. Five DR-DQ haplotypes were handled as single units for association and clustering, since linkage in the cohort was strong. Among about 360 genotyped donors of the cohort, an average of roughly 240,000 unique TCR beta nucleotide sequences were sequenced per donor, roughly 18% of them non-productive. Results and caveats for the whole study, not just this receptor: Because HLA typing was missing for some donors at each locus, association tests included only the typed subset. A later analysis found that most CMV-associated TCR beta chains appeared HLA-restricted, with HLA associations seemingly driven largely by CMV exposure. According to a later genetic analysis, donors in an Asian-associated ancestry cluster had fewer N-insertions in productive TCRs than the approximately 700-donor mean. The classifier was reported to diagnose cytomegalovirus status with high specificity and sensitivity in both the original and validation cohorts. An association between a missense DCLRE1C variant and V-gene and J-gene trimming of TCR beta chains was found in a later genetic analysis and replicated in an independent cohort. Because the 87-base-pair reads could not distinguish some IMGT-functional V segments, including TRBV6-2 and TRBV6-3, those segments were excluded. In this cohort, only TCR beta chains were sequenced, and detectable features were limited by the absence of alpha or paired-chain data. Compared with equally common non-associated chains, HLA-associated TCR beta chains in a later analysis were more clonally expanded and had lower generation probabilities. Seventeen rarely observed V segments, including chromosome 9 orphons, were excluded from the earlier analysis of a few hundred of the donors because counts were too low. Sequencing depth was assumed to be roughly uniform across donors in the presence/absence analyses, though that assumption may not hold. At a false discovery rate of 0.05, a later analysis linked 15,000 to 20,000 TCR beta sequences to specific HLA alleles. A group of highly shared sequence variants was considered likely to be a technical artifact of the sequencing pipeline. In the study, around 160 TCR beta chains were listed as associated with cytomegalovirus. When HLA alleles, especially DR and DQ, strongly co-occurred, attributing TCR associations to individual alleles was difficult. An earlier analysis of approximately 540 of the donors showed that most TCR beta V segments appeared in productive rearrangements either about 90% or about 30% of the time, which broadly matched IMGT annotations. In a later analysis, TCR association rates were found to vary across HLA loci, with the most associated TCRs seen for DRB1 alleles and the fewest for HLA-C alleles. While some public TCRs were present in many individuals, most TCR sequences turned up only very rarely across donors. CMV serostatus was the only immune exposure information available for the cohort. According to the authors, the approach could potentially be generalized to other disease states and immunological phenotypes. A further reported finding was that TCR beta sequences accurately predicted the HLA-A and HLA-B alleles for most subjects in the first cohort. Three of the identified cytomegalovirus-associated TCR beta chains were confirmed in vitro to be specific for cytomegalovirus antigens. Several of the top co-occurrence clusters appeared to be linked to parvovirus B19, influenza, CMV and Epstein-Barr virus, according to a later analysis. Correlated functional status among segregating V segments might reflect linkage disequilibrium, but an unknown experimental factor could not be ruled out.

In the case of this clone: Its target antigen remains unknown. Base-call qualities are not available, and no considerably larger clone is one nucleotide away.

The library was generated by the immunoSEQ multiplex PCR assay. For the multiplex PCR, a mixture combining 60 forward primers for TCR Vbeta segments and 13 reverse primers for TCR Jbeta segments was used. Amplification of the CDR3 region of rearranged TCR beta genes was performed with a multiplex PCR assay on genomic DNA. The amplified TCR beta libraries were sequenced on the Illumina HiSeq System as 87-base-pair reads. The authors' analysis ran thus. Across the 670 or so repertoires, a later analysis counted tens of millions of unique TCR beta chains, roughly 11 million of which were shared by at least two donors. Raw reads were error-corrected and collapsed into unique sequences with a nearest-neighbor algorithm that merged closely related sequences to remove PCR and sequencing errors. Alignment of CDR3 sequences to IMGT reference sequences was used to assign V, D and J gene segments. For a sequence to be retained, a match of at least six nucleotides was required to both a V gene segment and a J gene segment. A rearrangement was called productive if the CDR3 had no stop codons and remained in frame with V and J, and every other rearrangement was called non-productive. Following IMGT convention, CDR3 was defined as the stretch from the second conserved V-encoded cysteine up to the conserved J-encoded phenylalanine. The earlier analysis of 587 of the donors excluded any sequence lacking an unambiguous match to a single V gene segment. An earlier analysis of several hundred of the donors called V segments functional above 56.7% productive rearrangements and segregating when the between-donor standard deviation exceeded 5%. To diagnose cytomegalovirus status from the catalog of TCR beta chain sequences, a statistical classification framework was built. A later analysis assigned V and J genes by comparing TCR nucleotide sequences with IMGT/GENE-DB human TR gene sequences. The TCRdist pipeline was used in a later analysis to assign CDR3 sequences and most-parsimonious VDJ recombination scenarios. In a later analysis, each TCR beta chain was defined by its CDR3 amino acid sequence together with its V-gene family, and reads lacking a unique V-gene family were excluded. As a way to deal with suspected cross-contamination and a sequencing artifact, a later analysis dropped roughly 620 nucleotide sequences that were highly shared and had low generation probability. For each public chain, a later analysis derived a clonal expansion index from normalized ranks of inferred template counts within each repertoire. A later analysis computed generation probabilities with a VDJ recombination model fitted to out-of-frame rearrangements, and checked the results against IGoR. In a later analysis, hypergeometric tests were used to score TCR-TCR, TCR-HLA and TCR-CMV co-occurrence, with a repertoire-size bias correction applied to TCR pairs. A later analysis estimated false discovery rates by permuting HLA or CMV assignments 20 times. A later analysis grouped co-occurring TCRs with DBSCAN, adding TCRdist sequence similarity when clustering within HLA-allele-positive subsets. Repertoires with fewer than 30,000 or more than 120,000 public chains, plus five repertoires with anomalous nucleotide sharing, were excluded from co-occurrence clustering. The clones in this table, taken by TCRdb from immuneACCESS, are in-frame only. Not every clone is retained; where verified, under half of the shortfall comes from an unresolved V gene, and the cause of the rest is unknown. The V and J calls and clone size were taken over from that table, and D and trimming were inferred from the DNA. The sample profile shows about 160,000 clones; about 71% of them were found once. Roughly 3% of the sample is taken by the ten largest.

The cohort was made up of 666 healthy bone marrow donors. All cohort members were sampled while nominally healthy, although unrecorded immune exposures were likely present. The donor was CMV seronegative and belonged to the group of 350 or so seronegative cohort members. A peripheral blood sample was collected from each donor, and TCR beta sequencing was performed on peripheral blood mononuclear cells. The Qiagen DNeasy Blood Extraction Kit was used to extract genomic DNA from the blood cell samples. The CDR3, cysteine through phenylalanine, is 15 amino acids long. Here the CDR3 DNA is all that survives: 45 bases in frame from base 1. In the germline V gene, CDR1 corresponds to SNHLY and CDR2 to FYNNEI. The junction carries 9 bases between V and J, which are trimmed by 3 bases and 0 bases respectively.

The chain employs TRBV2 and TRBJ1-5; the D gene assignment is ambiguous. Sequencing input: PBMCs. The TCR was taken from a woman aged 25 to 45 in good health and CMV-seronegative. The bases are TGTGCCAGCAGTGAGGCCCAGTATAGCAATCAGCCCCAGCATTTT. This gives the protein CASSEAQYSNQPQHF.